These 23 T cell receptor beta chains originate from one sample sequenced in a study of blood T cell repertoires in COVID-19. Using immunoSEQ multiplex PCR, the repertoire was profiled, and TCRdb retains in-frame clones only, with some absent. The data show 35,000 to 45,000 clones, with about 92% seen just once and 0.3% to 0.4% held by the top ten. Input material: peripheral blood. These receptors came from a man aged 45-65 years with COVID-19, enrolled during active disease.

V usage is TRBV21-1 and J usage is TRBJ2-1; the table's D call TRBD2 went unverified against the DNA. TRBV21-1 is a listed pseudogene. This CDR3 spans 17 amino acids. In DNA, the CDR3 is TGTGCCAGCAGCCACAGGACTAGCGGGAGGGGTTACAATGAGCAGTTCTTC. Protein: CASSHRTSGRGYNEQFF.

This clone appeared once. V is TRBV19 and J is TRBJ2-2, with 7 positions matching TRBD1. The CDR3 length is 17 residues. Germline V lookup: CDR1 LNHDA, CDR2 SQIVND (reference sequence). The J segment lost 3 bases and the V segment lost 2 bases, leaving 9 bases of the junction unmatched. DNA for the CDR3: TGTGCCAGTAGTATAACAGGGGTAGGAAGAGACACCGGGGAGCTGTTTTTT. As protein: CASSITGVGRDTGELFF.

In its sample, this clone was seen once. The CDR3: CSVGQGALMGYGYTF. The CDR3 DNA follows: TGCAGCGTTGGACAGGGGGCCTTAATGGGCTATGGCTACACCTTC. The chain is built from TRBV29-1 and TRBJ1-2, with 10 bases fitting TRBD1. Trimming cost V 4 bases and J 4 bases; bases outside gene matches: 9. Germline lookup yields CDR1 SQVTM and CDR2 ANQGSEA. The CDR3 sequence is 15 residues long.

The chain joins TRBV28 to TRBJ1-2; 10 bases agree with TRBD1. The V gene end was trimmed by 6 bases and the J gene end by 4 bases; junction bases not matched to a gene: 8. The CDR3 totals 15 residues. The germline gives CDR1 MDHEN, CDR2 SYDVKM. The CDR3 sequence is CASRHGQGGGYGYTF. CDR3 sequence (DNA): TGTGCCAGCAGACACGGACAGGGGGGTGGCTATGGCTACACCTTC.

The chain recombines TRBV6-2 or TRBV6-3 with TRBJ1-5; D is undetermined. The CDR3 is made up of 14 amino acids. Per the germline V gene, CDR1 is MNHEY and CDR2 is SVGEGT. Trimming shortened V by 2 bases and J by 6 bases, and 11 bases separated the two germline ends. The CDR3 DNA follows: TGTGCCAGCAGTTACAGGGTAGAGGGTCAGCCCCAGCATTTT. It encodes CASSYRVEGQPQHF.

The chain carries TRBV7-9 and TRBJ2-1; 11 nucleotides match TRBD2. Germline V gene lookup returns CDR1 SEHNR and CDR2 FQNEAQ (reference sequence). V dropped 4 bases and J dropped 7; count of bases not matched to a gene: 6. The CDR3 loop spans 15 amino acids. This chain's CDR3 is CASSSLLAGVNEQFF. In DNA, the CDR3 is TGTGCCAGCAGCTCCCTACTAGCGGGAGTTAATGAGCAGTTCTTC.

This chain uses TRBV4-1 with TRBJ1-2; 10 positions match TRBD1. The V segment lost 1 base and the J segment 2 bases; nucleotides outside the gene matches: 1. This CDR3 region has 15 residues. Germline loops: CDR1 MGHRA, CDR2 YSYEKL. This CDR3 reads CASSQVGQGNYGYTF. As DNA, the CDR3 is TGCGCCAGCAGCCAAGTGGGACAGGGGAACTATGGCTACACCTTC.

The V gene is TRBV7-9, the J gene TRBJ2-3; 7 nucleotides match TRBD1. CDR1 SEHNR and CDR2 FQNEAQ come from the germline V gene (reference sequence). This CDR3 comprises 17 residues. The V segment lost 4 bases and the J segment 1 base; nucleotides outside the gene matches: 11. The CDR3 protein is CASSSGPTGVGTDTQYF. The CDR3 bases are TGTGCCAGCAGCTCCGGCCCAACAGGGGTCGGCACAGATACGCAGTATTTT.

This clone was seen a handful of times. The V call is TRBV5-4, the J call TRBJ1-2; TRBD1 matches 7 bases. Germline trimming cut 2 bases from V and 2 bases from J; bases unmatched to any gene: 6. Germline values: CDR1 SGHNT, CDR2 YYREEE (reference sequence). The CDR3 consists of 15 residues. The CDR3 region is CASSLSWTGNYGYTF. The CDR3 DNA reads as TGTGCCAGCAGCTTATCGTGGACAGGAAACTATGGCTACACCTTC.

In DNA form, the CDR3 reads TGTGCCAGTAGCGCCGCGGTGGGCGGGAACGAGCAGTACTTC. Its translation is CASSAAVGGNEQYF. The chain is built from TRBV19 and TRBJ2-7; D is perhaps TRBD2 (6 bases). This CDR3 contains 14 residues. Germline V gene sequence: CDR1 LNHDA, CDR2 SQIVND (reference sequence). V was clipped by 6 bases and J by 5 bases, with 17 bases between them.

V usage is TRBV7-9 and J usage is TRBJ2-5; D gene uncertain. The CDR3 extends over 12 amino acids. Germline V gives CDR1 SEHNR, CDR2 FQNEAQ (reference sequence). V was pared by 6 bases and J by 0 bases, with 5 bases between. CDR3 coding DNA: TGTGCCAGCAGATTCAACCAAGAGACCCAGTACTTC. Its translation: CASRFNQETQYF.

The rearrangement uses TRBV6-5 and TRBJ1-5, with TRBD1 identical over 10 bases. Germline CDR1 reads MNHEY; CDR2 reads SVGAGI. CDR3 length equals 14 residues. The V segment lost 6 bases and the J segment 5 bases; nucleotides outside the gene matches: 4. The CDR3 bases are TGTGCCAGCAGGACAGGGGGCTGGGATCAGCCCCAGCATTTT. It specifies CASRTGGWDQPQHF.

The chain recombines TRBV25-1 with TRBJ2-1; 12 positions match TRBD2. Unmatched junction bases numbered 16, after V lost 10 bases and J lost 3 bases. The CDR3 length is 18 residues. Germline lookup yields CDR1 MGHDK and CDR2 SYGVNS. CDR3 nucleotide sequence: TGTGCCACCTCAGGACCCGGACTAGCGGGGTTTTTCTACAATGAGCAGTTCTTC. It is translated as CATSGPGLAGFFYNEQFF.

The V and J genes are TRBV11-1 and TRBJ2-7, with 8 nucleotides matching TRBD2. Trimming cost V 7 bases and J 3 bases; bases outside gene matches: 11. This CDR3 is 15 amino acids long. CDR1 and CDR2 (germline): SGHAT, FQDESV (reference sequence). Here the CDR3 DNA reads TGTGCCAGCACCCCCGGGGTAGCGGGAATCTACGAGCAGTACTTC. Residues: CASTPGVAGIYEQYF.

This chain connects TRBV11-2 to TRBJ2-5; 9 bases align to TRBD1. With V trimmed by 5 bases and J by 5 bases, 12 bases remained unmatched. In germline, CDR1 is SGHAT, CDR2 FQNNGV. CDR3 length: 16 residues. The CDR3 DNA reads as TGTGCCAGCAGCAGAAACCGGGACAGGGAGTCGGAGACCCAGTACTTC. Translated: CASSRNRDRESETQYF.

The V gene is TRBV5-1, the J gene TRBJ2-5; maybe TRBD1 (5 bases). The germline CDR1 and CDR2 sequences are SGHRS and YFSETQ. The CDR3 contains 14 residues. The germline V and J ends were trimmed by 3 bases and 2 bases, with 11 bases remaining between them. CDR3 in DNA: TGCGCCAGCAGCTGGACAAGTCCGCAAGAGACCCAGTACTTC. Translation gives CASSWTSPQETQYF.

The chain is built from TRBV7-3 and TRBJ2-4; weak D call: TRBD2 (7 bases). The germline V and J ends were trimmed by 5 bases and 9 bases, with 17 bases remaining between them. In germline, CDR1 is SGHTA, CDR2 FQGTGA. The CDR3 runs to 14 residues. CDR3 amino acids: CASSQAGGPGIQYF. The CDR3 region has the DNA TGTGCCAGCAGCCAAGCCGGGGGGCCAGGCATTCAGTACTTC.

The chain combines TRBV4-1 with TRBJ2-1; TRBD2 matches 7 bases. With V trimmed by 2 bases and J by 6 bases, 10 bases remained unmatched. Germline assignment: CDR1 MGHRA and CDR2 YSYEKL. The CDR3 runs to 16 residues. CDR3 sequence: CASSQSLAGAFNEQFF. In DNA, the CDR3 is TGCGCCAGCAGCCAAAGCCTGGCGGGAGCCTTCAATGAGCAGTTCTTC.

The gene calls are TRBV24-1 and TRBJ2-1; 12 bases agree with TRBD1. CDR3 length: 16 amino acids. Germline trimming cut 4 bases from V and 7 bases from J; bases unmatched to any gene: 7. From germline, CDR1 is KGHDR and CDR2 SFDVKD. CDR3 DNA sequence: TGTGCCACCAGTGAAACGCGGGACAGGGGGCGTAATGAGCAGTTCTTC. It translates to CATSETRDRGRNEQFF.

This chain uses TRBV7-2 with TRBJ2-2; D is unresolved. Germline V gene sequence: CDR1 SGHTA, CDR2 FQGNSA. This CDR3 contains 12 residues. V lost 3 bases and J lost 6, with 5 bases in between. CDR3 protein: CASSFLAGELFF. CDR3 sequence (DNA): TGTGCCAGCAGCTTCCTCGCCGGGGAGCTGTTTTTT.

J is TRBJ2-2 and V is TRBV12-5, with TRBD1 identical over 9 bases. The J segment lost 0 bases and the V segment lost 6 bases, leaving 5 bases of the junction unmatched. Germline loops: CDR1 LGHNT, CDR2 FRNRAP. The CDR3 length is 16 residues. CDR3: CASGPTGGPNTGELFF. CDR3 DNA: TGTGCTAGTGGGCCCACAGGGGGCCCGAACACCGGGGAGCTGTTTTTT.

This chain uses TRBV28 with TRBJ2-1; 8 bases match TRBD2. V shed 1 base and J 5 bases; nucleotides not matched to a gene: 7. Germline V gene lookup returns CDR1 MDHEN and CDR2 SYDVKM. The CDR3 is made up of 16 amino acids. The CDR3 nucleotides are TGTGCCAGCAGTTTATTATCTAGCGGGTCGCACAATGAGCAGTTCTTC. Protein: CASSLLSSGSHNEQFF.

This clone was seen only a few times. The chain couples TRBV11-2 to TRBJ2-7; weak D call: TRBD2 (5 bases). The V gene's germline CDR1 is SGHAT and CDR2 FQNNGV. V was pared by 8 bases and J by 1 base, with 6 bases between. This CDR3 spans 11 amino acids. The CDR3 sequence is CASRDSYEQYF. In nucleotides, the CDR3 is TGTGCCAGCCGGGATTCCTACGAGCAGTACTTC.